The clone carrying this TCR beta chain appeared many times. The CDR3 extends over 15 amino acids. In germline, CDR1 is SGHNT, CDR2 YYREEE (reference sequence). The V end was cut by 5 bases, the J end by 2 bases, with 11 bases between. Each CDR3 protein gets one entry after TCRdb re-called the 5' RACE reads with MiXCR. The sample shows about 31,000 distinct CDR3 sequences, over 7% of them seen only once. This sample was taken from a study of chronic HIV infection and antiretroviral therapy. The V gene is TRBV5-4, the J gene TRBJ1-6, with D maybe TRBD1 (5 bases). The receptor was derived from an adult who had HIV and had not received antiretroviral therapy, or was an uninfected healthy control (not recorded which). What was sequenced was peripheral blood. CDR3 in amino acids: CASSVGTAYNSPLHF. DNA for the CDR3: TGTGCCAGCAGTGTTGGGACGGCCTATAATTCACCCCTCCACTTT.